This T cell receptor (beta chain) emerged from a study of radiation and T cells in renal cell carcinoma. J was trimmed by 4 bases and V by 3 bases; bases with no gene match: 2. The CDR3 contains 14 residues. Looked up from germline, CDR1 is MGHRA and CDR2 is YSYEKL. The table lists this clone with a few counts. Regarding time point: blood 4 weeks post-SBRT, at nephrectomy. Treatment here: 15 Gy SBRT to primary tumor, nephrectomy 4 weeks later. Profiling relied on immunoSEQ multiplex PCR, and the TCRdb table lists in-frame clones only, not all of them. The sample lists more than 60,000 clones; 75% to 90% were seen once.

The receptor was derived from a woman in her sixties with renal cell carcinoma. The chain is built from TRBV4-1 and TRBJ1-1, with 10 bases matching TRBD1. Sequences were derived from blood, sampled from a patient whose treatment included radiotherapy and nephrectomy. The CDR3 DNA reads TGCGCCAGCAGCCAGGGACAGGGGAGCACTGAAGCTTTCTTT. Translated: CASSQGQGSTEAFF.